These 26 T cell receptor beta chains were all obtained from the same sample, sequenced in a study of early T cells in non-severe SARS-CoV-2 infection. MiXCR was run by TCRdb on the 5' RACE reads, yielding one entry per CDR3 protein. The sample has about 80,000 distinct CDR3 sequences, 12% seen once; the top ten hold around 16%. The sample consisted of whole blood, taken at baseline. All receptors derive from an adult who was a healthcare worker with PCR-confirmed SARS-CoV-2 infection or an uninfected control (not recorded which). The donor label of this sample is uncertain.

This clonotype was counted ten times or more. V is TRBV2 and J is TRBJ2-1; D unclear. In germline, CDR1 is SNHLY, CDR2 FYNNEI. This CDR3 comprises 14 residues. The V gene lost 6 bases and the J gene lost 7 bases, with 16 bases spanning the gap. In DNA form, the CDR3 reads TGTGCCAGCAGGATTACCGGGTTGGGGAATGAGCAGTTCTTC. Translated, it gives CASRITGLGNEQFF. The entire variable domain, with the rest obtained from reference TRBV2 and TRBJ2-1, is as follows: EPEVTQTPSHQVTQMGQEVILRCVPISNHLYFYWYRQILGQKVEFLVSFYNNEISEKSEIFDDQFSVERPDGSNFTLKIRSTKLEDSAMYFCASRITGLGNEQFFGPGTRLTVL.

The V call is TRBV20-1, the J call TRBJ2-2; 12 bases align to TRBD2. V dropped 6 bases and J dropped 6; count of bases not matched to a gene: 14. CDR1 is DFQATT and CDR2 is SNEGSKA in the germline V gene (reference sequence). The CDR3 has 17 amino acids. The CDR3 coding sequence is TGCAGTGCGCCGTGGACTAGCGGGATACGAAGAGCCGGGGAGCTGTTTTTT. It codes for CSAPWTSGIRRAGELFF.

This clonotype was detected many times. This CDR3 reads CASSQGLVTDTQYF. The CDR3 DNA is TGTGCCAGCAGCCAAGGACTAGTAACAGATACGCAGTATTTT. The J gene is TRBJ2-3, the V gene TRBV7-3; 7 nucleotides line up with TRBD2. Germline V gene sequence: CDR1 SGHTA, CDR2 FQGTGA. This CDR3 region has 14 residues. The V and J ends lost 5 bases and 3 bases, in that order; junction bases with no gene match: 5.

V and J are TRBV6-2 or TRBV6-3 and TRBJ1-1; TRBD1 is a possible D gene (5 bases). From germline, CDR1 is MNHEY and CDR2 SVGEGT. Trimming cost V 1 base and J 6 bases, with 12 bases left between them. The CDR3 is made up of 14 amino acids. As DNA, the CDR3 is TGTGCCAGCAGTTACTATGCAGGGAAGGCTGAAGCTTTCTTT. This translates into CASSYYAGKAEAFF.

The chain recombines TRBV10-3 with TRBJ2-3; 9 bases map to TRBD1. V lost 4 bases, J lost 6 bases, and 11 bases stayed unmatched. The CDR3 extends over 16 amino acids. CDR1 and CDR2 from the germline V gene are ENHRY and SYGVKD. CDR3 in DNA: TGTGCCATCAGTGTTATGGGAACAGGGGGCCTGGATACGCAGTATTTT. Encoded protein: CAISVMGTGGLDTQYF.

The chain combines TRBV12-3 or TRBV12-4 with TRBJ1-1; D is unresolved. The CDR3 consists of 13 residues. With 4 bases removed from V and 11 bases from J, the gap between germline ends came to 17 bases. The CDR3 nucleotides are TGTGCCAGCAGTTACGACCCGCCACCCCAGGCTTTCTTT. Its protein is CASSYDPPPQAFF.

The chain couples TRBV7-6 to TRBJ2-1; weak D call: TRBD1 (5 bases). Trimming took off 6 bases at V and 0 bases at J, with 12 bases between the two ends. Germline loops: CDR1 SGHVS, CDR2 FNYEAQ. This CDR3 comprises 15 residues. The CDR3 coding sequence is TGTGCCAGCAGTAACGGACAAGACTCCTACAATGAGCAGTTCTTC. This encodes CASSNGQDSYNEQFF.

This clonotype was seen at least ten times. The rearrangement joins TRBV14 to TRBJ2-2, with D unresolved. The V end lost 1 base, the J end lost 5 bases, and 5 bases lay between the germline ends. CDR1 and CDR2 (germline): SGHDN, FVKESK. The CDR3 has 13 residues. The DNA of the CDR3 is TGTGCCAGCAGCCAAGGACTGACCGGGGAGCTGTTTTTT. It codes for CASSQGLTGELFF.

A few counts support this clonotype. The chain links TRBV7-2 to TRBJ1-1; unclear D gene. In germline, CDR1 is SGHTA, CDR2 FQGNSA. V lost 1 base, J lost 2 bases, and 14 bases lay in between. This CDR3 is built from 16 residues. Here the CDR3 DNA reads TGTGCCAGCAGCTTAGGGTCAGCCCAAAGAAACACTGAAGCTTTCTTT. It is translated as CASSLGSAQRNTEAFF.

There are many counts of this clonotype. This rearrangement joins TRBV7-3 to TRBJ2-1; D tentatively reads TRBD1 or TRBD2 (5 bases each). Trimming pared 5 bases from V and 7 bases from J, leaving 18 bases between. The CDR3 contains 15 residues. The V gene's germline CDR1 is SGHTA and CDR2 FQGTGA. The CDR3 here is CASSKRGETFNEQFF. The CDR3 coding sequence is TGTGCCAGCAGCAAGAGGGGCGAGACTTTTAATGAGCAGTTCTTC. Combining the CDR3 with reference TRBV7-3 and TRBJ2-1 gives the whole variable domain GAGVSQTPSNKVTEKGKYVELRCDPISGHTALYWYRQSLGQGPEFLIYFQGTGAADDSGLPNDRFFAVRPEGSVSTLKIQRTERGDSAVYLCASSKRGETFNEQFFGPGTRLTVL.

This clonotype was recorded many times. The J gene is TRBJ1-1, the V gene TRBV10-3; D uncertain. The CDR3 totals 15 residues. Germline assignment: CDR1 ENHRY and CDR2 SYGVKD. Trimming removed 9 bases at V and 0 bases at J, with 17 bases between. CDR3 sequence reads: CAIRVYKGLNTEAFF. The CDR3 bases are TGTGCCATTAGGGTTTACAAAGGGCTGAACACTGAAGCTTTCTTT.

This clonotype was recorded many times. The rearrangement links TRBV4-1 to TRBJ2-7; D call uncertain. Looked up from germline, CDR1 is MGHRA and CDR2 is YSYEKL. The CDR3 covers 12 residues. The V gene lost 4 bases and the J gene lost 4 bases, with 8 bases spanning the gap. This CDR3 is CASSPGQYEQYF. The CDR3 DNA is TGCGCCAGCAGCCCCGGGCAGTACGAGCAGTACTTC.

The chain employs TRBV5-1 and TRBJ2-5; D gene ambiguous. The CDR3 loop spans 15 amino acids. Trimming shortened V by 0 bases and J by 5 bases, and 14 bases separated the two germline ends. Germline V gene data show CDR1 as SGHRS and CDR2 as YFSETQ. CDR3 sequence: CASSLETTLGETQYF. The CDR3 DNA follows: TGCGCCAGCAGCTTGGAGACAACGCTCGGGGAGACCCAGTACTTC.

The CDR3 nucleotides read TGCAGCGCCCAAGACAGGGTGCGGGGCGAGCAGTACTTC. Translated: CSAQDRVRGEQYF. The V and J genes are TRBV29-1 and TRBJ2-7; D possibly corresponds to TRBD1 (7 bases). This CDR3 has 13 residues. V lost 7 bases, J lost 6 bases, and 19 bases lay in between. Germline-derived CDR1 and CDR2 are SQVTM and ANQGSEA.

This clonotype was counted a few times. This chain joins TRBV14 and TRBJ2-2, with D unresolved. The ends were cut back, 1 base at V and 4 bases at J, with 10 bases in the middle. Per germline, CDR1 SGHDN and CDR2 FVKESK. This CDR3 has 15 amino acids. The CDR3 protein is CASSQGYPPTGELFF. DNA for the CDR3: TGTGCCAGCAGCCAAGGATACCCCCCCACCGGGGAGCTGTTTTTT.

Worth noting for this clonotype: This may be a read error, as it is one base from a much larger clone. The CDR3 is CASSRPDRGTNYGYSF. The CDR3 DNA sequence: TGTGCCAGCAGCCGCCCCGACAGAGGAACTAACTATGGCTACTCCTTC. The chain carries TRBV11-2 and TRBJ1-2; perhaps TRBD1 as D (5 bases). CDR1 is SGHAT and CDR2 is FQNNGV in the germline V gene. The CDR3 contains 16 residues.

This clonotype showed up just a few times. This chain joins TRBV4-3 and TRBJ1-6; D remains unclear. The germline V and J ends were trimmed by 0 bases and 13 bases, with 7 bases remaining between them. The germline CDR1 and CDR2 sequences are LGHNA and YSLEER. This CDR3 is built from 12 residues. The DNA for the CDR3 is TGCGCCAGCAGCCAAGATAACTCCCCCCTCCACTTT. This sequence encodes CASSQDNSPLHF.

The chain combines TRBV27 with TRBJ2-3; tentative D call: TRBD1 (5 bases). Germline lookup yields CDR1 MNHEY and CDR2 SMNVEV (reference sequence). The CDR3 is made up of 12 amino acids. Trimming pared 5 bases from V and 6 bases from J, leaving 9 bases between. This CDR3 reads CASSDRMDTQYF. The CDR3 region has the DNA TGTGCCAGCAGTGACAGAATGGATACGCAGTATTTT.

The chain joins TRBV5-1 to TRBJ2-3, with D hard to call. Germline loops: CDR1 SGHRS, CDR2 YFSETQ. The CDR3 is 13 residues long. The V end lost 5 bases, the J end lost 5 bases, and 12 bases lay between the germline ends. CDR3 protein: CASSQFGEDTQYF. CDR3 nucleotide sequence: TGCGCCAGCAGTCAGTTTGGGGAAGATACGCAGTATTTT.

This clonotype has only a few counts. The chain uses TRBV29-1 and TRBJ2-7; 11 bases are a match to TRBD2. Trimming cost V 6 bases and J 2 bases; bases outside gene matches: 15. Germline V gives CDR1 SQVTM, CDR2 ANQGSEA. The CDR3 spans 17 residues. Written as DNA, the CDR3 is TGCAGCGTCCTCGGGCGCGTTACTAGCGGGAGCCCCTACGAGCAGTACTTC. It translates to CSVLGRVTSGSPYEQYF.

This clonotype has only one observation. This rearrangement joins TRBV19 to TRBJ2-4; 10 bases match TRBD1. The V segment lost 3 bases and the J segment 6 bases; nucleotides outside the gene matches: 8. The CDR3 contains 16 residues. Germline CDR1 and CDR2: LNHDA and SQIVND (reference sequence). The CDR3 loop reads CASSIGTGEMGNIQYF. The CDR3 DNA is TGTGCCAGTAGTATTGGGACAGGGGAAATGGGAAACATTCAGTACTTC.

CDR3 protein: CASTSLAGDSYNEQFF. CDR3 nucleotide sequence: TGTGCCAGCACTTCCTTAGCGGGAGATTCCTACAATGAGCAGTTCTTC. This chain connects TRBV28 to TRBJ2-1; TRBD2 aligns across 9 bases. The CDR3 loop spans 16 amino acids. Germline V lookup: CDR1 MDHEN, CDR2 SYDVKM. V was clipped by 7 bases and J by 1 base; unmatched bases: 8.

This clonotype has just a few counts. This rearrangement joins TRBV7-6 to TRBJ2-7; D is possibly TRBD2 (5 bases). The length of the CDR3 is 13 residues. The germline V gene has CDR1 SGHVS and CDR2 FNYEAQ. V gave up 5 bases and J gave up 3 bases, with 11 bases separating them. The CDR3 loop reads CASSGGWGYEQYF. CDR3 coding DNA: TGTGCCAGCAGCGGAGGTTGGGGCTACGAGCAGTACTTC.

This clonotype has at least ten counts. The chain has TRBV5-1 and TRBJ2-3; D remains unclear. The germline V gene has CDR1 SGHRS and CDR2 YFSETQ. This CDR3 has 16 residues. V shed 0 bases and J shed 1 base, with 12 bases lying between them. The CDR3 DNA reads as TGCGCCAGCAGCTTGGCCTCTCACAGTGGCACAGATACGCAGTATTTT. As protein: CASSLASHSGTDTQYF.

This clonotype was picked up a small number of times. This chain joins TRBV19 and TRBJ2-3; 8 positions agree with TRBD1. CDR3 length: 14 amino acids. Trimming removed 4 bases from V and 6 bases from J; junction bases left unmatched: 6. CDR1 LNHDA and CDR2 SQIVND come from the germline V gene (reference sequence). Written as DNA, the CDR3 is TGTGCCAGTAGTAGCACCCGGACAGGGGATACGCAGTATTTT. Translation gives CASSSTRTGDTQYF.

J is TRBJ2-3 and V is TRBV29-1; D perhaps matches TRBD2 (5 bases). The V gene's germline CDR1 is SQVTM and CDR2 ANQGSEA. V was cut by 6 bases and J by 4 bases, with 26 bases left in between. The CDR3 sequence is 17 residues long. The DNA of the CDR3 is TGCAGCGTACCAATGTCGGAGCGGAGGTACCCACCAGATACGCAGTATTTT. Translating it yields CSVPMSERRYPPDTQYF.